This is a list of T cell receptor beta chains from one sample in a study of PD-L1 blockade in urothelial cancer. Measured with immunoSEQ multiplex PCR; TCRdb has only the in-frame clones, and not every one. This sample has about 72,000 clones, with roughly 86% found just once. The source material was PBMCs, sampled around atezolizumab (anti-PD-L1) treatment. The source of these receptors is a man aged 60-69 years with urothelial cancer. Each CDR3 is given with its conserved first and last residue. The order of the fields is clone size, J gene, V gene, D gene, CDR3 DNA, CDR3 protein. A D gene is named only where the DNA matches it firmly. Clone size is given for some rows only: seen once, a few or many times, or a class if the clone is expanded.

>-|TRBJ1-1|TRBV7-2|-
TGTGCCAGCAGCTTTGCAGGGATCGGGAACACTGAAGCTTTCTTT
CASSFAGIGNTEAFF
>once|TRBJ2-1|TRBV7-2|-
TGTGCCAGCAGCTTGGGGGGAGGGGGTGACGATGAGCAGTTCTTC
CASSLGGGGDDEQFF
>-|TRBJ1-4|TRBV5-6|TRBD1
TGTGCCAGCAGCGGCCGAGGAGGGGGCGGCGAAAAACTGTTTTTT
CASSGRGGGGEKLFF
>few|TRBJ1-4|TRBV30|-
TGTGCCTGGAGTTCCCAGGCGGGGGGACTGTTTTTT
CAWSSQAGGLFF
>-|TRBJ2-1|TRBV6-1|-
TGTGCCAGCATACGACAGCAAATCTACAATGAGCAGTTCTTC
CASIRQQIYNEQFF
>once|TRBJ2-3|TRBV18|TRBD2
TGTGCCAGCTCACGAGAACTAGCGGGGGGTGCCACAGATACGCAGTATTTT
CASSRELAGGATDTQYF
>-|TRBJ1-4|TRBV7-2|TRBD1
TGTGCCAGCAGCTTGGGACTTGGACAGGATAATGAAAAACTGTTTTTT
CASSLGLGQDNEKLFF
>-|TRBJ1-1|TRBV7-9|-
TGTGCCAGCAGCTTCGGGGTCGGCACTGAAGCTTTCTTT
CASSFGVGTEAFF
>-|TRBJ1-2|TRBV19|TRBD1
TGTGCCACCCAACAGGGGGCGAACTATGGCTACACCTTC
CATQQGANYGYTF
>-|TRBJ2-7|TRBV7-3|TRBD1
TGTGCCAGCAGCGCAGGGGGCGCGCTCTACGAGCAGTACTTC
CASSAGGALYEQYF
>-|TRBJ1-3|TRBV14|-
TGTGCCAGCAGCCAAGAAGGGGAGGTGGCGGCTGGAAACACCATATATTTT
CASSQEGEVAAGNTIYF
>-|TRBJ2-7|TRBV5-8|-
TGTGCCAGCAGCTTGGGGGGAGCGGGCTCCGAGCAGTACTTC
CASSLGGAGSEQYF
>-|TRBJ1-1|TRBV30|-
TGTGCCTGGAGTGCGTCACCGTTTAGCACTGAAGCTTTCTTT
CAWSASPFSTEAFF
>-|TRBJ2-7|TRBV5-1|-
TGCGCCAGCAGCTTGGGTGGCATCGCACAGGGAAATGTCGAGCAGTACTTC
CASSLGGIAQGNVEQYF
>-|TRBJ2-6|TRBV5-6|-
TGTGCCAGCAGCTTGGCCGGAGGGCAATGGGAGTCTGGGGCCAACGTCCTGACTTTC
CASSLAGGQWESGANVLTF
>few|TRBJ1-2|TRBV7-9|-
TGTGCCAGCAGCTTAGTCGACACCTACTATGGCTACACCTTC
CASSLVDTYYGYTF
>-|TRBJ2-2|TRBV5-4|-
TGTGCCAGCAGCTTGGGGTCTTGGACAAACACCGGGGAGCTGTTTTTT
CASSLGSWTNTGELFF
>-|TRBJ1-2|TRBV28|-
TGTGCCTCCCTCGCCGGGGGTCGGCGGGGCTACACCTTC
CASLAGGRRGYTF